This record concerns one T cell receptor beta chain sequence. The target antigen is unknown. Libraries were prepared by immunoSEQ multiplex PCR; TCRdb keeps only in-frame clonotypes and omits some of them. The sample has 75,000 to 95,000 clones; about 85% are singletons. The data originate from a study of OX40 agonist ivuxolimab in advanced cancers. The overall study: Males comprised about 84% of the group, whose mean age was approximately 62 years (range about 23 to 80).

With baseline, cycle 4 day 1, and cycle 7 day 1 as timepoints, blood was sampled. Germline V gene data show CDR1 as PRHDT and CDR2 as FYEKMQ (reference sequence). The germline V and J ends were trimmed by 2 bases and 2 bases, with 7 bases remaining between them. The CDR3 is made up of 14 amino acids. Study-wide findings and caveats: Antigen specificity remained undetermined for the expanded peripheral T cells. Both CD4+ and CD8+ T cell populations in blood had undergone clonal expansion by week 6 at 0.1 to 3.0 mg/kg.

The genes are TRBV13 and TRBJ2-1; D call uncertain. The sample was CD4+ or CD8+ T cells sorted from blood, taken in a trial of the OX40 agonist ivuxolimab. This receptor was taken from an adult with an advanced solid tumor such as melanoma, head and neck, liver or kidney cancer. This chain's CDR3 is CASSLRAPYNEQFF. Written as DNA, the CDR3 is TGTGCCAGCAGCTTACGGGCCCCCTACAATGAGCAGTTCTTC.